A single sample is the source of the 29 T cell receptor beta chains below, sequenced in a study of blood T cell repertoires in COVID-19. Method: immunoSEQ multiplex PCR; TCRdb's copy keeps in-frame clones and lacks some. There are over 250,000 clones in the sample; 80% to 90% occur only once, and roughly 9% lies in the top ten. The sample consisted of PBMCs or T cells enriched from blood (not recorded which). The receptors shown here come from a man aged 35 to 55 who had recovered from COVID-19.

The chain is built from TRBV7-3 and TRBJ2-3, with 14 bases lining up with TRBD2. Trimming at V came to 1 base and at J to 10 bases, leaving 4 bases not matched to a gene. The CDR3 contains 15 residues. Looked up from germline, CDR1 is SGHTA and CDR2 is FQGTGA. The CDR3, as DNA: TGTGCCAGCAGCTTAATGGGACTAGCGGGGGAGCCGCAGTATTTT. It yields the protein CASSLMGLAGEPQYF.

A single count supports this clone. This chain connects TRBV19 to TRBJ2-2; TRBD2 might be the D (6 bases). CDR1 and CDR2 from the germline V gene are LNHDA and SQIVND (reference sequence). The CDR3 spans 15 residues. V shed 5 bases and J shed 4 bases, with 14 bases lying between them. The CDR3 here is CASSRTLGGTGELFF. In DNA form, the CDR3 reads TGTGCCAGTAGTCGTACCCTCGGGGGCACCGGGGAGCTGTTTTTT. The variable domain in full, with the rest retrieved from reference TRBV19 and TRBJ2-2, is DGGITQSPKYLFRKEGQNVTLSCEQNLNHDAMYWYRQDPGQGLRLIYYSQIVNDFQKGDIAEGYSVSREKKESFPLTVTSAQKNPTAFYLCASSRTLGGTGELFFGEGSRLTVL.

The chain employs TRBV7-6 and TRBJ2-5; TRBD2 aligns across 8 bases. V gave up 6 bases and J gave up 2 bases; unmatched junction bases: 5. The CDR3 is 14 residues long. Looked up from germline, CDR1 is SGHVS and CDR2 is FNYEAQ. The CDR3 nucleotides are TGTGCCAGCAGGCTAGCGGGCCCGCAAGAGACCCAGTACTTC. Translated, it gives CASRLAGPQETQYF.

A word on this clone: At one end, the junction sequence differs from germline, possibly due to a read error. The genes are TRBV6-5 and TRBJ1-2, with D perhaps matching TRBD1 (6 bases). The CDR3 runs to 14 residues. CDR1 MNHEY and CDR2 SVGAGI come from the germline V gene. The CDR3 nucleotides read TGTGCCAGCAGGTTTAGTACCGGGGAACAGGGCCCGATCTTC. Its translation: CASRFSTGEQGPIF.

The chain links TRBV30 to TRBJ1-4; D unresolved. Deletions cut 0 bases from V and 2 bases from J, with 13 bases between. The CDR3 runs to 16 residues. The germline gives CDR1 GTSNPN, CDR2 SVGIG (reference sequence). CDR3: CAWSVLYPATNEKLFF. In nucleotides, the CDR3 is TGTGCCTGGAGTGTTCTCTATCCAGCGACTAATGAAAAACTGTTTTTT.

J is TRBJ1-3 and V is TRBV5-4; tentatively, D is TRBD1 (5 bases). The CDR3 sequence is 14 residues long. The germline gives CDR1 SGHNT, CDR2 YYREEE (reference sequence). Trimming stripped 1 base from V and 1 base from J, with 6 bases between. The CDR3 DNA follows: TGTGCCAGCAGCTTGCAGGGTTCTGGAAACACCATATATTTT. Translation: CASSLQGSGNTIYF.

With regard to this clone: At the DNA level, this CDR3 is encoded by other sequences in the same sample as well. The chain combines TRBV19 with TRBJ2-5; TRBD1 aligns across 7 bases. Trimming at V came to 6 bases and at J to 1 base, leaving 2 bases not matched to a gene. The CDR3 has 13 residues. The germline gives CDR1 LNHDA, CDR2 SQIVND (reference sequence). In nucleotides, the CDR3 is TGTGCCAGTAGCGGGACAGCCCAAGAGACCCAGTACTTC. Its protein is CASSGTAQETQYF.

The CDR3 nucleotides read TGTGCCAGCAGCTTAATATTTAGTGAGCAGTTCTTC. It encodes CASSLIFSEQFF. The chain combines TRBV7-2 with TRBJ2-1; the D is unclear. This CDR3 region has 12 residues. Per the germline V gene, CDR1 is SGHTA and CDR2 is FQGNSA. The V gene lost 2 bases and the J gene lost 9 bases, with 8 bases spanning the gap.

V is TRBV6-5 and J is TRBJ1-2, with 9 bases identical to TRBD1. V lost 6 bases, J lost 5 bases, and 7 bases stayed unmatched. Germline V gene data show CDR1 as MNHEY and CDR2 as SVGAGI. The CDR3 is made up of 14 amino acids. The CDR3 DNA is TGTGCCAGCAGGAAACAGGGGGCTGTTTATGGCTACACCTTC. As protein: CASRKQGAVYGYTF.

This clone was observed once. The gene calls are TRBV6-2 or TRBV6-3 and TRBJ1-6; D is ambiguous. This CDR3 comprises 13 residues. The V end lost 4 bases, the J end lost 11 bases, and 12 bases lay between the germline ends. Germline-derived CDR1 and CDR2 are MNHEY and SVGEGT. The CDR3 here is CASSFRPLAPLHF. The CDR3 coding sequence is TGTGCCAGCAGTTTCAGGCCCCTGGCACCCCTCCACTTT.

The CDR3 here is CATRGLAGGSYEQYF. Here the CDR3 DNA reads TGTGCCACCAGAGGACTAGCGGGAGGGTCATACGAGCAGTACTTC. This chain connects TRBV24-1 to TRBJ2-7, with TRBD2 matching over 15 bases. This CDR3 is built from 15 residues. Per germline, CDR1 KGHDR and CDR2 SFDVKD. V lost 7 bases and J lost 4; bases outside the gene matches: 4.

The rearrangement joins TRBV28 to TRBJ2-2, with TRBD1 matching 12 bases. This CDR3 comprises 16 residues. The germline CDR1 and CDR2 sequences are MDHEN and SYDVKM. The trim removed 6 bases at V and 5 bases at J, leaving 7 bases unmatched. The CDR3 DNA follows: TGTGCCAGCAGGTTTGCGGGACAGGGGGCAACCGGGGAGCTGTTTTTT. It specifies CASRFAGQGATGELFF.

The sample holds one count of this clone. The chain uses TRBV28 and TRBJ2-1; D is possibly TRBD1 (6 bases). The V end was cut by 9 bases, the J end by 10 bases, with 22 bases between. Germline V CDR1 and CDR2: MDHEN, SYDVKM. The CDR3 sequence is 14 residues long. CDR3 region: CASGQIAGVKEQFF. The CDR3 DNA sequence: TGTGCCAGTGGACAGATAGCTGGGGTTAAGGAGCAGTTCTTC.

The chain is built from TRBV28 and TRBJ1-5, with D perhaps TRBD1 (5 bases). The CDR3 runs 14 residues. V dropped 3 bases and J dropped 3 bases, with 9 bases sitting between them. Germline V CDR1 and CDR2: MDHEN, SYDVKM. The CDR3: CASSFRQYNQPQHF. The DNA of the CDR3 is TGTGCCAGCAGTTTTAGACAGTACAATCAGCCCCAGCATTTT.

The chain has TRBV29-1 and TRBJ2-2; 7 bases are shared with TRBD2. CDR1 SQVTM and CDR2 ANQGSEA come from the germline V gene. This CDR3 spans 18 amino acids. After removal of 0 bases from V and 4 bases from J, the junction contained 14 bases not matched to a gene. CDR3 DNA: TGCAGCGTTGAAGATCAAGAAGCGGGATGGCGTGGCACCGGGGAGCTGTTTTTT. This codes for CSVEDQEAGWRGTGELFF.

The rearrangement uses TRBV30 and TRBJ1-4, with 7 bases matching TRBD1. Germline V gene lookup returns CDR1 GTSNPN and CDR2 SVGIG (reference sequence). J lost 6 bases, V lost 3 bases, and 4 bases had no gene match. The CDR3 is 13 residues long. The CDR3 DNA reads as TGTGCCTGGAGCACAGGGGTGGATGAAAAACTGTTTTTT. Translated, it gives CAWSTGVDEKLFF.

This sequence joins TRBV7-9 and TRBJ2-7; the D is unclear. The CDR3 spans 13 residues. Germline CDR1 SEHNR, CDR2 FQNEAQ (reference sequence). V gave up 3 bases and J gave up 1 base, with 7 bases separating them. CDR3 protein: CASSLGLSYEQYF. CDR3 coding DNA: TGTGCCAGCAGCTTGGGCCTGTCCTACGAGCAGTACTTC.

The chain recombines TRBV25-1 with TRBJ1-5; D remains unclear. The length of the CDR3 is 13 residues. Germline V gene data show CDR1 as MGHDK and CDR2 as SYGVNS. The V and J ends lost 5 bases and 5 bases respectively, with 10 bases between them. CDR3 in DNA: TGTGCCAGCAGTCCCTACGATGATCAGCCCCAGCATTTT. Translating it yields CASSPYDDQPQHF.

The chain joins TRBV24-1 to TRBJ2-2; TRBD1 aligns across 12 bases. Germline CDR1 and CDR2: KGHDR and SFDVKD. With 9 bases clipped from V and 7 bases from J, the junction kept 2 bases outside the gene matches. The CDR3 has 13 residues. The CDR3 reads CATGTGGGGELFF. CDR3 nucleotides: TGTGCCACCGGGACAGGGGGCGGCGGGGAGCTGTTTTTT.

This rearrangement joins TRBV4-3 to TRBJ2-7, with 7 bases fitting TRBD1. Germline CDR1 reads LGHNA; CDR2 reads YSLEER. The CDR3 has 14 residues. The V gene end was trimmed by 4 bases and the J gene end by 3 bases; junction bases not matched to a gene: 6. The CDR3, as DNA: TGCGCCAGCAGCCCCCGACAGGGCGACTACGAGCAGTACTTC. This sequence encodes CASSPRQGDYEQYF.

The DNA for the CDR3 is TGTGCCAGCAGCTTAGACCAATTGTTACAGGGGGCTATTCGGCCCTACAATGAGCAGTTCTTC. It codes for CASSLDQLLQGAIRPYNEQFF. The chain employs TRBV13 and TRBJ2-1, with 9 bases fitting TRBD1. The V gene's germline CDR1 is PRHDT and CDR2 FYEKMQ (reference sequence). J lost 2 bases, V lost 1 base, and 18 bases had no gene match. CDR3 length: 21 residues.

The chain couples TRBV28 to TRBJ1-5; a possible D gene is TRBD1 (6 bases). Germline loops: CDR1 MDHEN, CDR2 SYDVKM. V was clipped by 6 bases and J by 4 bases, with 10 bases between them. This CDR3 has 13 residues. This CDR3 reads CASSPQGNQPQHF. CDR3 in DNA: TGTGCCAGCAGCCCACAGGGTAATCAGCCCCAGCATTTT. Drawing the rest from reference TRBV28 and TRBJ1-5, the complete variable domain is DVKVTQSSRYLVKRTGEKVFLECVQDMDHENMFWYRQDPGLGLRLIYFSYDVKMKEKGDIPEGYSVSREKKERFSLILESASTNQTSMYLCASSPQGNQPQHFGDGTRLSIL.

The rearrangement uses TRBV18 and TRBJ1-2; 10 nucleotides align to TRBD1. Germline V gives CDR1 KGHSH, CDR2 LQKENI. CDR3 length equals 15 residues. V was pared by 1 base and J by 10 bases, with 9 bases of the junction left unmatched. The CDR3 here is CASSPRGTGDSPYTF. DNA of the CDR3: TGTGCCAGCTCACCACGAGGGACAGGGGACTCCCCCTACACCTTC.

The rearrangement uses TRBV3-1 (or the pseudogene TRBV3-2) and TRBJ2-7; no firm D call. The CDR3 consists of 17 residues. Deletions cut 0 bases from V and 0 bases from J, with 15 bases between. The germline V gene encodes CDR1 LGHDT and CDR2 YNNKEL (reference sequence). The CDR3 nucleotides are TGTGCCAGCAGCCAAGATATGAGCAAATATTACTCCTACGAGCAGTACTTC. It codes for CASSQDMSKYYSYEQYF.

This clone was recorded only once. The chain uses TRBV5-4 and TRBJ2-2; 10 nucleotides match TRBD2. The CDR3 loop spans 14 amino acids. V lost 8 bases to trimming and J lost 2 bases; unmatched junction nucleotides: 3. Germline V gene sequence: CDR1 SGHNT, CDR2 YYREEE (reference sequence). The CDR3 reads CASTSGANTGELFF. DNA of the CDR3: TGTGCCAGTACTAGCGGGGCAAACACCGGGGAGCTGTTTTTT.

The rearrangement uses TRBV2 and TRBJ2-2; D remains unclear. The CDR3 contains 15 residues. Germline V lookup: CDR1 SNHLY, CDR2 FYNNEI. Trimming shortened V by 3 bases and J by 8 bases, and 16 bases separated the two germline ends. CDR3 amino acids: CASSEDQRPPGELFF. CDR3 coding DNA: TGTGCCAGCAGTGAGGATCAGAGGCCCCCGGGGGAGCTGTTTTTT.

This CDR3 reads CASSSRDRGSNQPQHF. CDR3 sequence (DNA): TGTGCCAGCAGTTCCCGGGACAGGGGAAGCAATCAGCCCCAGCATTTT. V is TRBV6-2 or TRBV6-3 and J is TRBJ1-5, with TRBD1 matching over 10 bases. Germline assignment: CDR1 MNHEY and CDR2 SVGEGT. V lost 4 bases to trimming and J lost 1 base; unmatched junction nucleotides: 4. The CDR3 sequence is 16 residues long.

The genes are TRBV30 and TRBJ1-1, with D perhaps matching TRBD1 (5 bases). This CDR3 has 15 residues. The germline gives CDR1 GTSNPN, CDR2 SVGIG (reference sequence). Trimming cost V 0 bases and J 5 bases, with 16 bases left between them. The chain's CDR3 is CAWSVVRMGRTEAFF. The CDR3 DNA sequence: TGTGCCTGGAGTGTGGTTAGGATGGGGCGTACTGAAGCTTTCTTT.

J is TRBJ1-1 and V is TRBV13; maybe TRBD1 (5 bases). This CDR3 comprises 15 residues. The V end lost 1 base, the J end lost 1 base, and 10 bases lay between the germline ends. Germline assignment: CDR1 PRHDT and CDR2 FYEKMQ (reference sequence). In DNA, the CDR3 is TGTGCCAGCAGCTTAGTGTTGACAGCGAACACTGAAGCTTTCTTT. Protein product: CASSLVLTANTEAFF.